This is a list of T cell receptor beta chains from one sample in a study of CD8 T cells in ankylosing spondylitis. Each CDR3 protein is one row after TCRdb ran MiXCR on the 5' RACE reads. The repertoire holds some 150,000 distinct CDR3 sequences, with around 10% as singletons. Sequencing input: blood, either unsorted or a sorted T cell fraction (not recorded which). The source is a female donor with ankylosing spondylitis or in good health (not recorded which). CDR3s include the opening cysteine and the closing phenylalanine or tryptophan. Fields, in order: V gene, D gene, J gene, clone size, CDR3 protein, CDR3 DNA. D genes are given only for firm matches. A row's size may be missing; if present it is once, few, many or a size class.

V gene: TRBV5-1; D gene: TRBD1; J gene: TRBJ1-2; clone size: many; CDR3 protein: CASSLGTGGYYGYTF; CDR3 DNA: TGCGCCAGCAGCTTGGGGACAGGGGGCTACTATGGCTACACCTTC
V gene: TRBV12-3/TRBV12-4; D gene: NA; J gene: TRBJ2-3; clone size: many; CDR3 protein: CASIPGGSTDTQYF; CDR3 DNA: TGTGCCAGCATTCCAGGGGGGAGCACAGATACGCAGTATTTT
V gene: TRBV13; D gene: NA; J gene: TRBJ2-2; clone size: NA; CDR3 protein: CASSWRHGGELFF; CDR3 DNA: TGTGCCAGCAGCTGGCGGCACGGCGGGGAGCTGTTTTTT
V gene: TRBV5-1; D gene: NA; J gene: TRBJ2-5; clone size: many; CDR3 protein: CASTGGGGETQYF; CDR3 DNA: TGCGCCAGCACTGGAGGGGGGGGAGAGACCCAGTACTTC
V gene: TRBV7-8; D gene: TRBD2; J gene: TRBJ2-2; clone size: NA; CDR3 protein: CASSIGRGVNTGELFF; CDR3 DNA: TGTGCCAGCAGCATTGGGCGGGGGGTGAACACCGGGGAGCTGTTTTTT
V gene: TRBV3-1; D gene: NA; J gene: TRBJ2-4; clone size: NA; CDR3 protein: CASSPRVLRRNIQYF; CDR3 DNA: TGTGCCAGCAGCCCCCGGGTCCTCCGACGGAACATTCAGTACTTC
V gene: TRBV10-3; D gene: TRBD1; J gene: TRBJ2-2; clone size: few; CDR3 protein: CAIRPGQGSGELFF; CDR3 DNA: TGTGCCATCAGGCCGGGACAGGGATCCGGGGAGCTGTTTTTT
V gene: TRBV2; D gene: NA; J gene: TRBJ2-7; clone size: few; CDR3 protein: CASTNRPEQEQYF; CDR3 DNA: TGTGCCAGCACCAACAGACCCGAACAGGAGCAGTACTTC
V gene: TRBV6-2/TRBV6-3; D gene: TRBD2; J gene: TRBJ2-1; clone size: NA; CDR3 protein: CASSLAGTYYNEQFF; CDR3 DNA: TGTGCCAGCAGCCTAGCGGGGACTTACTACAATGAGCAGTTCTTC
V gene: TRBV5-6; D gene: TRBD1; J gene: TRBJ2-2; clone size: many; CDR3 protein: CASSLEGTGVSGELFF; CDR3 DNA: TGTGCCAGCAGCTTGGAAGGCACAGGGGTTTCCGGGGAGCTGTTTTTT